The 25 T cell receptor beta chains below come from one sample, sequenced in a study of blood T cell repertoires in COVID-19. The method was immunoSEQ multiplex PCR; TCRdb's version includes in-frame clones alone and lacks a portion of them. The profile shows about 330,000 clones, 88% of them singletons. Sequencing used peripheral blood. The receptors derive from a woman aged 45 to 65 with active or convalescent COVID-19.

V gene TRBV11-3 combines with J gene TRBJ2-1; 11 positions agree with TRBD2. The CDR3 covers 15 residues. Trimming removed 7 bases from V and 5 bases from J; junction bases left unmatched: 7. CDR1 is SGHNT and CDR2 is YENEEA in the germline V gene. Written as DNA, the CDR3 is TGTGCCAGCACTACCGGACTAGCGGGCAACAATGAGCAGTTCTTC. This gives the protein CASTTGLAGNNEQFF. Drawing the rest from reference TRBV11-3 and TRBJ2-1, the complete variable domain is EAGVVQSPRYKIIEKKQPVAFWCNPISGHNTLYWYLQNLGQGPELLIRYENEEAVDDSQLPKDRFSAERLKGVDSTLKIQPAELGDSAVYLCASTTGLAGNNEQFFGPGTRLTVL.

This chain uses TRBV7-2 with TRBJ1-1; TRBD1 matches at 9 bases. The CDR3 length is 15 residues. The germline V gene has CDR1 SGHTA and CDR2 FQGNSA. After removal of 5 bases from V and 1 base from J, the junction contained 5 bases not matched to a gene. CDR3 DNA: TGTGCCAGCAGCGTAACAGGGGGCGGGAACACTGAAGCTTTCTTT. Translation gives CASSVTGGGNTEAFF.

The chain has TRBV4-3 and TRBJ2-1, with D tentatively TRBD2 (6 bases). Trimming stripped 1 base from V and 2 bases from J, with 18 bases between. Germline CDR1 and CDR2: LGHNA and YSLEER. This CDR3 region has 18 residues. CDR3 sequence (DNA): TGCGCCAGCAGCCAAGCTCTGACTAGGAGGGATGCCTACAATGAGCAGTTCTTC. The encoded protein is CASSQALTRRDAYNEQFF.

The chain recombines TRBV6-5 with TRBJ2-7; 7 bases are shared with TRBD2. From germline, CDR1 is MNHEY and CDR2 SVGAGI. The V segment lost 7 bases and the J segment 7 bases; nucleotides outside the gene matches: 13. The CDR3 loop spans 14 amino acids. The CDR3 sequence is CASTRSGAQTEQYF. The CDR3 DNA reads TGTGCCAGCACTAGGAGCGGGGCCCAAACAGAGCAGTACTTC.

The chain is built from TRBV28 and TRBJ1-1, with D possibly matching TRBD1 (5 bases). Germline CDR1 is MDHEN and CDR2 is SYDVKM. V was pared by 2 bases and J by 11 bases, with 12 bases between. This CDR3 has 12 residues. CDR3: CASSLKGEGAFF. DNA of the CDR3: TGTGCCAGCAGTTTAAAAGGGGAAGGGGCTTTCTTT.

The genes are TRBV7-3 and TRBJ1-1; possible D gene TRBD1, 6 bases. The V and J ends lost 4 bases and 3 bases respectively, with 12 bases between them. Germline V CDR1 and CDR2: SGHTA, FQGTGA. The CDR3 loop spans 14 amino acids. As DNA, the CDR3 is TGTGCCAGCAGCTCCCGGGGGGGCGACACTGAAGCTTTCTTT. It encodes CASSSRGGDTEAFF.

The CDR3 region is CASSETSGNNEQFF. The CDR3 coding sequence is TGTGCCAGCAGTGAGACTAGCGGAAACAATGAGCAGTTCTTC. The V and J genes are TRBV2 and TRBJ2-1; 9 nucleotides line up with TRBD2. Germline V gene sequence: CDR1 SNHLY, CDR2 FYNNEI. This CDR3 contains 14 residues. Unmatched junction bases numbered 2, after V lost 3 bases and J lost 5 bases.

The chain couples TRBV19 to TRBJ1-5; the D is unclear. CDR1 is LNHDA and CDR2 is SQIVND in the germline V gene (reference sequence). The CDR3 runs 12 residues. The ends were cut back, 7 bases at V and 2 bases at J, with 6 bases in the middle. As DNA, the CDR3 is TGTGCCAGTACCGAGGGCAATCAGCCCCAGCATTTT. Protein product: CASTEGNQPQHF.

The gene calls are TRBV9 and TRBJ1-2; perhaps TRBD1 as D (5 bases). Between the trimmed V and J ends, which lost 1 base and 5 bases, there was a span of 12 bases. This CDR3 is built from 14 residues. Germline CDR1 is SGDLS and CDR2 is YYNGEE. DNA of the CDR3: TGTGCCAGCAGCGTACTCGCAGACAGTTATGGCTACACCTTC. Encoded protein: CASSVLADSYGYTF.

In this sample, this clone turned up once. The chain carries TRBV28 and TRBJ1-5; D call uncertain. V lost 5 bases to trimming and J lost 0 bases, with 11 bases between them. Germline V CDR1 and CDR2: MDHEN, SYDVKM. The CDR3 loop spans 15 amino acids. The CDR3 spells CASSPHVGSNQPQHF. DNA of the CDR3: TGTGCCAGCAGTCCTCACGTCGGTAGCAATCAGCCCCAGCATTTT.

V is TRBV28 and J is TRBJ2-3; TRBD2 aligns across 8 bases. The CDR3 covers 13 residues. Germline V gene lookup returns CDR1 MDHEN and CDR2 SYDVKM. V shed 8 bases, J shed 6 bases, and the junction held 7 bases outside the gene matches. The CDR3 region is CASQRELGDTQYF. The DNA of the CDR3 is TGTGCCAGCCAGCGGGAGCTCGGGGATACGCAGTATTTT.

This clone was observed once. Other nucleotide sequences in the sample specify the same CDR3. In nucleotides, the CDR3 is TGTGCCAGCAGCTTAGCGGGAGTGGGAAATGAGCAGTTCTTC. The encoded protein is CASSLAGVGNEQFF. The gene calls are TRBV7-3 and TRBJ2-1, with 7 bases lining up with TRBD2. V lost 2 bases to trimming and J lost 7 bases; unmatched junction nucleotides: 5. The CDR3 is 14 residues long. Per the germline V gene, CDR1 is SGHTA and CDR2 is FQGTGA.

The chain couples TRBV3-1 (or the pseudogene TRBV3-2) to TRBJ2-7; D perhaps matches TRBD1 (9 bases). V lost 4 bases, J lost 6 bases, and 22 bases lay in between. The CDR3 spans 16 residues. CDR1 is LGHDT and CDR2 is YNNKEL in the germline V gene (reference sequence). The CDR3 spells CASSPREGQGPLEQYF. CDR3 DNA sequence: TGTGCCAGCAGCCCCCGGGAGGGACAGGGCCCCCTCGAGCAGTACTTC.

The rearrangement links TRBV27 to TRBJ1-1; the D gene is possibly TRBD1 (5 bases). Germline lookup yields CDR1 MNHEY and CDR2 SMNVEV (reference sequence). Deletions cut 0 bases from V and 3 bases from J, with 14 bases between. The CDR3 length is 16 residues. CDR3 region: CASSLSPGSFDTEAFF. CDR3 nucleotide sequence: TGTGCCAGCAGTTTATCCCCAGGGTCCTTTGACACTGAAGCTTTCTTT.

The V call is TRBV7-2, the J call TRBJ2-3, with a possible D match to TRBD2 (6 bases). The CDR3 covers 14 residues. Germline assignment: CDR1 SGHTA and CDR2 FQGNSA. Trimming left V 8 bases short and J 5 bases short, with 17 bases between. CDR3: CASFLGGPRDTQYF. The DNA of the CDR3 is TGTGCCAGCTTCTTGGGAGGACCTAGAGATACGCAGTATTTT.

The chain has TRBV4-3 and TRBJ1-1; D unclear. V shed 0 bases and J shed 1 base, with 6 bases lying between them. Germline assignment: CDR1 LGHNA and CDR2 YSLEER. The CDR3 has 14 amino acids. The DNA for the CDR3 is TGCGCCAGCAGCCAAGATACATGGAACACTGAAGCTTTCTTT. Translation: CASSQDTWNTEAFF.

The chain has TRBV21-1 and TRBJ1-2; no DNA check was done on the table's D call, TRBD1. TRBV21-1 is a known pseudogene. The CDR3 extends over 18 amino acids. CDR3 in DNA: TGTGCCAGCAGCCTCTTGGGACAGGGGGCGAGGAGGGGCTATGGCTACACCTTC. Translating it yields CASSLLGQGARRGYGYTF.

This clone was recorded once. This sequence joins TRBV2 and TRBJ1-1; 10 bases line up with TRBD1. CDR3 length: 19 amino acids. V gave up 6 bases and J gave up 2 bases; unmatched junction bases: 18. Germline CDR1 SNHLY, CDR2 FYNNEI. CDR3 nucleotides: TGTGCCAGCAGAGGCGAAATCGGACAGGGGGGGAACAAAAACACTGAAGCTTTCTTT. The encoded protein is CASRGEIGQGGNKNTEAFF.

This chain uses TRBV7-2 with TRBJ2-7, with a weak D call TRBD2 (6 bases). This CDR3 contains 14 residues. Trimming took 5 bases from V and 2 from J, leaving 13 bases between them. Germline assignment: CDR1 SGHTA and CDR2 FQGNSA. The CDR3 loop reads CASSVEGRPYEQYF. The DNA of the CDR3 is TGTGCCAGCAGCGTGGAGGGCCGCCCCTACGAGCAGTACTTC.

The chain links TRBV14 to TRBJ1-2; the D gene is possibly TRBD1 (5 bases). The CDR3 has 15 amino acids. Trimming stripped 4 bases from V and 2 bases from J, with 14 bases between. The germline CDR1 and CDR2 sequences are SGHDN and FVKESK. For the CDR3, the DNA is TGTGCCAGCAGCCCGACGTTGGGGGGAAACTATGGCTACACCTTC. Protein sequence: CASSPTLGGNYGYTF. Full variable domain (rest looked up from reference TRBV14 and TRBJ1-2): EAGVTQFPSHSVIEKGQTVTLRCDPISGHDNLYWYRRVMGKEIKFLLHFVKESKQDESGMPNNRFLAERTGGTYSTLKVQPAELEDSGVYFCASSPTLGGNYGYTFGSGTRLTVV.

This chain uses TRBV6-5 with TRBJ1-4; D remains ambiguous. V dropped 7 bases and J dropped 5 bases, with 14 bases sitting between them. The CDR3 is 14 amino acids. The germline CDR1 and CDR2 sequences are MNHEY and SVGAGI. In DNA, the CDR3 is TGTGCCAGCACTGGGCAGACGATCAATGAAAAACTGTTTTTT. Encoded protein: CASTGQTINEKLFF.

The sample holds many counts of this clone. This chain joins TRBV2 and TRBJ1-2; TRBD1 might be the D (5 bases). V lost 1 base, J lost 6 bases, and 9 bases lay in between. The CDR3 is 13 residues long. Germline V lookup: CDR1 SNHLY, CDR2 FYNNEI. CDR3 loop: CASSEVQGDGYTF. The CDR3 region has the DNA TGTGCCAGCAGTGAAGTGCAGGGCGATGGCTACACCTTC.

V gene TRBV4-2 combines with J gene TRBJ2-7, with TRBD2 as a possible D gene (5 bases). The length of the CDR3 is 15 residues. CDR1 and CDR2 from the germline V gene are LGHNA and YNFKEQ. The V end lost 0 bases, the J end lost 2 bases, and 11 bases lay between the germline ends. The CDR3 sequence is CASSQDPAGPYEQYF. CDR3 bases: TGTGCCAGCAGCCAAGATCCGGCGGGCCCCTACGAGCAGTACTTC.

This clone has just one count. Additional DNA sequences in this sample encode the identical CDR3. The chain employs TRBV2 and TRBJ1-2; 7 positions agree with TRBD1. Trimming took 0 bases from V and 4 from J; bases not matched to a gene: 2. Germline V gene sequence: CDR1 SNHLY, CDR2 FYNNEI. The CDR3 contains 14 residues. CDR3 bases: TGTGCCAGCAGTGAAGCAGGACAGGTCTATGGCTACACCTTC. This translates into CASSEAGQVYGYTF.

The rearrangement joins TRBV2 to TRBJ2-4; 9 positions match TRBD1. The trim removed 6 bases at V and 8 bases at J, leaving 8 bases unmatched. The CDR3 extends over 14 amino acids. From germline, CDR1 is SNHLY and CDR2 FYNNEI. The CDR3: CASRQQGAGDIQYF. CDR3 coding DNA: TGTGCCAGCAGGCAACAGGGGGCGGGAGACATTCAGTACTTC. The whole variable domain, filled in from reference TRBV2 and TRBJ2-4, reads EPEVTQTPSHQVTQMGQEVILRCVPISNHLYFYWYRQILGQKVEFLVSFYNNEISEKSEIFDDQFSVERPDGSNFTLKIRSTKLEDSAMYFCASRQQGAGDIQYFGAGTRLSVL.